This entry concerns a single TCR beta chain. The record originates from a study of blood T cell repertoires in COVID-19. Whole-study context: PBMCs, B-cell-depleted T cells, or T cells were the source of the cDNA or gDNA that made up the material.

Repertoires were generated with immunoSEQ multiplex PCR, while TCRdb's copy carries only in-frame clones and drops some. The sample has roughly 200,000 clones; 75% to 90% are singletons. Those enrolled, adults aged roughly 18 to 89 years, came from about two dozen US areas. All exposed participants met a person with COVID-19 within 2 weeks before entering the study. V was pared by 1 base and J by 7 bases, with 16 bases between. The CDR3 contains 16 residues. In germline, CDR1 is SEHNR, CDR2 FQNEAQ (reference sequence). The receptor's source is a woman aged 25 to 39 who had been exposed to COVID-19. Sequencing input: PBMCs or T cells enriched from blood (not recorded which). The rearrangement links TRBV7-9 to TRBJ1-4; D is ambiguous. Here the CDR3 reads CASSLVGPRAREKLFF. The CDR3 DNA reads TGTGCCAGCAGCTTAGTCGGGCCGAGGGCGCGTGAAAAACTGTTTTTT.